What follows are 3 T cell receptor beta chains derived from one specimen sequenced in a study of control samples from healthy donors and cancer patients. Repertoires were generated with immunoSEQ multiplex PCR, while TCRdb's copy carries only in-frame clones and drops some. This sample has tens of thousands of clones, with 93% found just once. Sequencing input: PBMCs. These receptors were taken from a woman aged 35 to 49 with lung cancer.

This chain links TRBV5-3 with TRBJ1-1; D is possibly TRBD1 (5 bases). TRBV5-3 is filed as an ORF, its function uncertain. V lost 7 bases, J lost 8 bases, and 12 bases lay in between. The CDR3 is 11 residues long. The CDR3 here is CARGAGREAFF. CDR3 in DNA: TGTGCCAGAGGGGCAGGTAGAGAAGCTTTCTTT.

CDR3 bases: TGTGCCTGGAGTGTATGGGGACAGGGGTCCTCTGGAAACACCATATATTTT. Its translation is CAWSVWGQGSSGNTIYF. The V call is TRBV30, the J call TRBJ1-3; 10 bases line up with TRBD1. V lost 0 bases to trimming and J lost 0 bases; unmatched junction nucleotides: 5. The CDR3 is made up of 17 amino acids. Germline V lookup: CDR1 GTSNPN, CDR2 SVGIG (reference sequence). Supplemented by reference TRBV30 and TRBJ1-3, the full variable domain reads SQTIHQWPATLVQPVGSPLSLECTVEGTSNPNLYWYRQAAGRGLQLLFYSVGIGQISSEVPQNLSASRPQDRQFILSSKKLLLSDSGFYLCAWSVWGQGSSGNTIYFGEGSWLTVV.

The gene calls are TRBV7-2 and TRBJ1-2, with 8 bases matching TRBD1. The CDR3 is 16 amino acids. CDR1 SGHTA and CDR2 FQGNSA come from the germline V gene. With V trimmed by 5 bases and J by 3 bases, 11 bases remained unmatched. The CDR3 loop is CASSATGVVLDYGYTF. The CDR3 DNA is TGTGCCAGCAGCGCGACAGGGGTCGTACTTGACTATGGCTACACCTTC.